This TCR beta chain was identified during a study of blood T cell repertoires in COVID-19. Study in general: Sites across the United States, Italy and Spain contributed samples from acute and convalescent COVID-19. T cells, B-cell-depleted T cells, or PBMCs supplied cDNA or gDNA.

Assay used: immunoSEQ multiplex PCR; TCRdb lists only in-frame clones, some missing. The sample contains hundreds of thousands of clones, 65% to 90% of which appear only once. The specimen was peripheral blood. The clonotype comes from an elderly woman with active or convalescent COVID-19.

DNA for the CDR3: TGTGCCAGCCTCCCCCTATGGCGGGAGCAGTACTTC. Amino acid sequence: CASLPLWREQYF. The chain recombines TRBV28 with TRBJ2-7; no clear D gene. V gave up 8 bases and J gave up 7 bases, with 15 bases separating them. The CDR3 loop spans 12 amino acids. Germline CDR1 MDHEN, CDR2 SYDVKM.